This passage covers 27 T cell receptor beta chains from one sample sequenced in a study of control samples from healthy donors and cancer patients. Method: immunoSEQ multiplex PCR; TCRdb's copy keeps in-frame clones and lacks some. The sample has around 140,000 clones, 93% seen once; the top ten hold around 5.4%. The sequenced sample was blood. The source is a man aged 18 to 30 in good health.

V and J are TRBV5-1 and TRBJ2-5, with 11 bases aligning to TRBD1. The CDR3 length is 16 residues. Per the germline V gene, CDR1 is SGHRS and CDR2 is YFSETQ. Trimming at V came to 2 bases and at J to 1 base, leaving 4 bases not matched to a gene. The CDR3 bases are TGCGCCAGCAGCTTTCGCGGGACAGGGGGCCAAGAGACCCAGTACTTC. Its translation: CASSFRGTGGQETQYF.

The CDR3 DNA reads TGCAGCGTTCACGGACAGAACTACGAGCAGTACTTC. It specifies CSVHGQNYEQYF. This chain links TRBV29-1 with TRBJ2-7; tentative D call: TRBD1 (6 bases). Trimming shortened V by 5 bases and J by 3 bases, and 11 bases separated the two germline ends. Germline lookup yields CDR1 SQVTM and CDR2 ANQGSEA. CDR3 length: 12 amino acids.

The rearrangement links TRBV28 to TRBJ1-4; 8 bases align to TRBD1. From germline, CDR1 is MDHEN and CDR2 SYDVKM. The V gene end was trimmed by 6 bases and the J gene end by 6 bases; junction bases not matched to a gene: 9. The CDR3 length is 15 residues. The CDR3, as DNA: TGTGCCAGCAGGGGCCTACAGGGGGAGCATGAAAAACTGTTTTTT. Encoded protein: CASRGLQGEHEKLFF.

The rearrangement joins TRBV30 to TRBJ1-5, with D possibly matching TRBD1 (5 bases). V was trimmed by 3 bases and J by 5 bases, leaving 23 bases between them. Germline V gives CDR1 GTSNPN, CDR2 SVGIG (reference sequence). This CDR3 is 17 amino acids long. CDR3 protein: CAWRPEIAGGLYQPQHF. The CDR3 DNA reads TGTGCCTGGAGACCCGAAATCGCCGGGGGACTCTATCAGCCCCAGCATTTT.

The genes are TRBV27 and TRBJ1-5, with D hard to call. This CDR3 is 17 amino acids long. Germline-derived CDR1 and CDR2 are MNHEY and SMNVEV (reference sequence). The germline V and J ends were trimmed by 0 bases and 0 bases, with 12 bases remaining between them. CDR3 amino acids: CASSLSAGSLSNQPQHF. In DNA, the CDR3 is TGTGCCAGCAGTTTATCGGCCGGGTCACTTAGCAATCAGCCCCAGCATTTT.

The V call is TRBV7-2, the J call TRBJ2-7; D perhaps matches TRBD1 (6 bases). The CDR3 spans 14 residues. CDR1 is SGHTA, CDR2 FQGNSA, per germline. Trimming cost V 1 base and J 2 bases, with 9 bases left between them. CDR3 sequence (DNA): TGTGCCAGCAGCTTAGGGGGGACAACCTACGAGCAGTACTTC. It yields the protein CASSLGGTTYEQYF.

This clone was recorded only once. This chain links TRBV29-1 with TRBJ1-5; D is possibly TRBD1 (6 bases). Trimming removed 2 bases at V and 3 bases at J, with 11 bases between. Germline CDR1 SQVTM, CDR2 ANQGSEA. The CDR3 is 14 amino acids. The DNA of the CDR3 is TGCAGCGTTGAAACCGGGGGCCTCAATCAGCCCCAGCATTTT. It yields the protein CSVETGGLNQPQHF.

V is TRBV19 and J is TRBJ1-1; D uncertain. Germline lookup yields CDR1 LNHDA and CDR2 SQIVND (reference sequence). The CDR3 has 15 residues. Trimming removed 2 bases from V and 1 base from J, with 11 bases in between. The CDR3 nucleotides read TGTGCCAGTAGTATATCCGGCAGGACGAACACTGAAGCTTTCTTT. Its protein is CASSISGRTNTEAFF.

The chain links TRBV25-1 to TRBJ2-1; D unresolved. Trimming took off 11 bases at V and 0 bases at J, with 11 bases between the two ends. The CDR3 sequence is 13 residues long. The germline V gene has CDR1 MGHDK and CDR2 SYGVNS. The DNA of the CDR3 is TGTGCCGTCGCTGTCAGCTCCTACAATGAGCAGTTCTTC. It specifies CAVAVSSYNEQFF.

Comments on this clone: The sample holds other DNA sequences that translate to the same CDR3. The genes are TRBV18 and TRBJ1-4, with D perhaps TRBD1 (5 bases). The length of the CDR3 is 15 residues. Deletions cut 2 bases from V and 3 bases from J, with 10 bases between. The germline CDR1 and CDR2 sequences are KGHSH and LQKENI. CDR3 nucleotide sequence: TGTGCCAGCTCACCAGTGGGGGTGTCTAATGAAAAACTGTTTTTT. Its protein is CASSPVGVSNEKLFF.

The DNA for the CDR3 is TGTGCCAGCAGTTTACGAGGGAACGAGCAGTACTTC. Encoded protein: CASSLRGNEQYF. The rearrangement links TRBV6-5 to TRBJ2-7; tentative D call: TRBD2 (5 bases). This CDR3 comprises 12 residues. The V gene's germline CDR1 is MNHEY and CDR2 SVGAGI. Trimming removed 4 bases at V and 5 bases at J, with 9 bases between.

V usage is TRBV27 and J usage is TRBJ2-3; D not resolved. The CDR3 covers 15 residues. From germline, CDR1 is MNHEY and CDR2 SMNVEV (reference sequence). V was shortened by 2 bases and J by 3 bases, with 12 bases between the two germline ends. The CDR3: CASSLASRRTDTQYF. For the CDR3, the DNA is TGTGCCAGCAGTTTAGCTTCCAGGCGGACAGATACGCAGTATTTT.

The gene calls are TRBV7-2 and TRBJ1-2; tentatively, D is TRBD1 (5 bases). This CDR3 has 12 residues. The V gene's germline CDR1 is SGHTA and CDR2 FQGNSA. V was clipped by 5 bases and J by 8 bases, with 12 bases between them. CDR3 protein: CASSLRGVGYTF. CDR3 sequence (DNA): TGTGCCAGCAGCCTCCGGGGGGTAGGCTACACCTTC.

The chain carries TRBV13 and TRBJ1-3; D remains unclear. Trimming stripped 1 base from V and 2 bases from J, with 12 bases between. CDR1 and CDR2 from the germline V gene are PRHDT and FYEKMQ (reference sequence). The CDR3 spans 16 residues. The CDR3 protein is CASSLAHGLPGNTIYF. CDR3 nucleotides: TGTGCCAGCAGCTTAGCGCACGGGTTGCCTGGAAACACCATATATTTT.

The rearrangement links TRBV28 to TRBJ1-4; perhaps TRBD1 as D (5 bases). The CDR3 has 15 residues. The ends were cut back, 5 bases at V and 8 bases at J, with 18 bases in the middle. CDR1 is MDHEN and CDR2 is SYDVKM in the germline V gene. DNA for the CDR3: TGTGCCAGCAGTCTCGGGGGAAGGACATGGGAAAAACTGTTTTTT. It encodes CASSLGGRTWEKLFF.

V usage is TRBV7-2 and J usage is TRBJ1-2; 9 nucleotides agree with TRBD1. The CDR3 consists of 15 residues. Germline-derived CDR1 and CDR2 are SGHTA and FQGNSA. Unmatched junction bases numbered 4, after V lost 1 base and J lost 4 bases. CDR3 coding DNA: TGTGCCAGCAGCTTAGTTGGGACAGGGTTCTATGGCTACACCTTC. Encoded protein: CASSLVGTGFYGYTF.

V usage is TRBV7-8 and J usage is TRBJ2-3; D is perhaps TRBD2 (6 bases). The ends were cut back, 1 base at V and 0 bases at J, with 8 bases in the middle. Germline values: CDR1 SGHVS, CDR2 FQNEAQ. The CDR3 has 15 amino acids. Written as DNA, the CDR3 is TGTGCCAGCAGCTTAGTTGGGACTAGCACAGATACGCAGTATTTT. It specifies CASSLVGTSTDTQYF.

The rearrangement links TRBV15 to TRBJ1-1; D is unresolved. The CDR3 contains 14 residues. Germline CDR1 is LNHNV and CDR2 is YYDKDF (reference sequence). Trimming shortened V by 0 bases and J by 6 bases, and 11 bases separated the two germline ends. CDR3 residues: CATSREKDGAEAFF. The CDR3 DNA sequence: TGTGCCACCAGCAGAGAGAAGGATGGGGCTGAAGCTTTCTTT.

The CDR3 coding sequence is TGTGCCAGCAGCCAGGACAGGGGTTCCTACGAGCAGTACTTC. Encoded protein: CASSQDRGSYEQYF. This chain connects TRBV5-5 to TRBJ2-7, with 9 bases that match TRBD1. This CDR3 contains 14 residues. The V segment lost 4 bases and the J segment 1 base; nucleotides outside the gene matches: 3. Germline CDR1 is SGHKS and CDR2 is YYEKEE (reference sequence).

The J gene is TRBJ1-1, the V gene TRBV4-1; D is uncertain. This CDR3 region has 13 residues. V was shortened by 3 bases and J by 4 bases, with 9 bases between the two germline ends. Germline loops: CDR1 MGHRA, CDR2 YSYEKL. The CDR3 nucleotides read TGCGCCAGCAGCCAGGGTTCTCGCACTGAAGCTTTCTTT. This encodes CASSQGSRTEAFF.

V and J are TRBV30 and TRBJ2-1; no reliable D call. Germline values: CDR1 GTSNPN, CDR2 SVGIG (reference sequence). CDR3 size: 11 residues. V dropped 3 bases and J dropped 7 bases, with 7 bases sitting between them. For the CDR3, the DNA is TGTGCCTGGAGCCCAGGTAATGAGCAGTTCTTC. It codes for CAWSPGNEQFF. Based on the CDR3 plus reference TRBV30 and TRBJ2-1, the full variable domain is SQTIHQWPATLVQPVGSPLSLECTVEGTSNPNLYWYRQAAGRGLQLLFYSVGIGQISSEVPQNLSASRPQDRQFILSSKKLLLSDSGFYLCAWSPGNEQFFGPGTRLTVL.

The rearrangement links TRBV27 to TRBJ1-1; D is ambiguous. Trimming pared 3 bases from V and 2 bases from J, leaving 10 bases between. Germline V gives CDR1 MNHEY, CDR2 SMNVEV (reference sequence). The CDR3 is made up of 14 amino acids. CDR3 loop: CASSFPGANTEAFF. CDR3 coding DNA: TGTGCCAGCAGTTTTCCAGGAGCCAACACTGAAGCTTTCTTT.

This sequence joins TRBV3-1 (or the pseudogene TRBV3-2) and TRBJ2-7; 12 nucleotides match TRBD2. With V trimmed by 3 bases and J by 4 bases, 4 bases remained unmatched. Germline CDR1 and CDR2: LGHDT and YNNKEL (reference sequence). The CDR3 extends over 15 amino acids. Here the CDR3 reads CASSQTSGSEYEQYF. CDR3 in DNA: TGTGCCAGCAGCCAGACTAGCGGGAGCGAGTACGAGCAGTACTTC.

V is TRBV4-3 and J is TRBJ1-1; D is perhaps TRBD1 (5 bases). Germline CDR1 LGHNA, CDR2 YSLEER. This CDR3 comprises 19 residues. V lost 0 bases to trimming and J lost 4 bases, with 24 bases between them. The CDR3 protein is CASSQEGRHRGSGITEAFF. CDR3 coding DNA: TGCGCCAGCAGCCAAGAGGGAAGGCATAGAGGATCAGGGATCACTGAAGCTTTCTTT.

CDR3 nucleotide sequence: TGTGCCAGCAGTGAGTGGGGGGCGCAGGGTGAAAAACTGTTTTTT. This gives the protein CASSEWGAQGEKLFF. The rearrangement uses TRBV6-1 and TRBJ1-4, with D possibly TRBD1 on 6 matching bases. The CDR3 runs 15 residues. The germline gives CDR1 MNHNS, CDR2 SASEGT. Trimming pared 3 bases from V and 7 bases from J, leaving 15 bases between.

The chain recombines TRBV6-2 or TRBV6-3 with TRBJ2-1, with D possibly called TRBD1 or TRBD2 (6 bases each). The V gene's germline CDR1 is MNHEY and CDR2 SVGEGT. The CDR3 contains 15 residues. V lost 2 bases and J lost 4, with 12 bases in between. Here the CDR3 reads CASSYGRGRYNEQFF. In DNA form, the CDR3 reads TGTGCCAGCAGTTACGGAAGGGGGAGGTACAATGAGCAGTTCTTC.

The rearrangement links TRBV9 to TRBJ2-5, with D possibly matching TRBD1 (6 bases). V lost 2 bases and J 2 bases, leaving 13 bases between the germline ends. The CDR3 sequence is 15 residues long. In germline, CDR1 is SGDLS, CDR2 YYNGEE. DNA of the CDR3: TGTGCCAGCAGCGTGGGGGCCCATGGACAAGAGACCCAGTACTTC. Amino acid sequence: CASSVGAHGQETQYF.